These T cell receptor beta chains were read from a single sample in a study of identifying expanded T cells in peripheral blood. Produced via immunoSEQ multiplex PCR; TCRdb's table is partial and in-frame only. Of roughly 63,000 clones detected, about 83% appear once; the ten largest clones hold about 19%. The material sequenced was blood. The receptors originated from a person aged 18-70 years in good health. The CDR3 runs from the conserved cysteine through the conserved F or W. The D gene is left open where the match is weak. Size tells how often a clone was seen (once, few, many) or the class of an expanded clone, and some rows leave it out.

CDR3	DNA	J	D	V	size
CASSIVGGTGEAFF	TGTGCCAGTAGTATCGTCGGCGGCACGGGGGAAGCTTTCTTT	TRBJ1-1	NA	TRBV19	NA
CASSSWTGGHEQYF	TGTGCCAGCAGCTCATGGACAGGGGGCCACGAGCAGTACTTC	TRBJ2-7	TRBD1	TRBV7-2	few
CASSYYGRRDNEQFF	TGTGCCAGCAGTTACTACGGTAGGAGGGACAATGAGCAGTTCTTC	TRBJ2-1	NA	TRBV6-6	NA
CASSPLLQGGKLFF	TGTGCCAGCAGCCCACTTCTACAGGGGGGAAAACTGTTTTTT	TRBJ1-4	TRBD1	TRBV7-2	NA
CASSGTTGRYGYTF	TGCGCCAGCAGCGGCACTACAGGGAGGTATGGCTACACCTTC	TRBJ1-2	NA	TRBV5-1	NA
CAFSGDRGRETQYF	TGTGCCTTCTCGGGGGACAGGGGTCGAGAGACCCAGTACTTC	TRBJ2-5	TRBD1	TRBV30	few
CASSRGFLYQETQYF	TGTGCCAGCAGTAGGGGCTTCCTGTACCAAGAGACCCAGTACTTC	TRBJ2-5	NA	TRBV2	few
CASNGGGGLGEQFF	TGTGCCAGTAATGGAGGGGGCGGCCTAGGTGAGCAGTTCTTC	TRBJ2-1	NA	TRBV19	NA
CASSLEPAGTYNEQFF	TGCGCCAGCAGCTTGGAGCCAGCGGGGACCTACAATGAGCAGTTCTTC	TRBJ2-1	TRBD2	TRBV5-1	once
CASSFRLQANTEAFF	TGTGCCAGCAGTTTTAGGCTGCAGGCTAACACTGAAGCTTTCTTT	TRBJ1-1	NA	TRBV27	NA
CASFFGTGRPLHF	TGTGCCAGCTTCTTTGGGACAGGGAGACCCCTCCACTTT	TRBJ1-6	TRBD1	TRBV2	NA
CASSLESRTSGRNTQYF	TGTGCCAGCAGCTTAGAAAGTAGAACTAGCGGGAGAAATACGCAGTATTTT	TRBJ2-3	TRBD2	TRBV7-2	NA
CASSFLPPGQGTEAFF	TGCGCCAGCAGTTTCCTCCCCCCAGGACAGGGCACTGAAGCTTTCTTT	TRBJ1-1	TRBD1	TRBV5-1	NA
CASAEGIYNEQFF	TGTGCCAGTGCGGAGGGGATCTACAATGAGCAGTTCTTC	TRBJ2-1	NA	TRBV6-5	NA
CASSSSGRYYEQYF	TGTGCCAGCAGTTCTAGCGGGAGGTACTACGAGCAGTACTTC	TRBJ2-7	TRBD2	TRBV5-4	once
CASSLMGARYNEQFF	TGTGCCAGCAGCTTAATGGGGGCGCGGTACAATGAGCAGTTCTTC	TRBJ2-1	NA	TRBV11-2	NA
CASGDSPIEAFF	TGTGCCAGTGGGGACTCCCCGATAGAAGCTTTCTTT	TRBJ1-1	NA	TRBV19	NA
CASAGGRTGELFF	TGCGCTTCGGCGGGAGGGAGAACCGGGGAGCTGTTTTTT	TRBJ2-2	TRBD2	TRBV10-2	once
CASSYLGGTEAFF	TGTGCCAGCAGTTACCTAGGGGGCACTGAAGCTTTCTTT	TRBJ1-1	NA	TRBV6-5	few
CASSTGGGGTEAFF	TGTGCCAGCAGCACAGGGGGCGGCGGCACTGAAGCTTTCTTT	TRBJ1-1	TRBD1	TRBV7-9	NA
CASSQGLQGRPDTQYF	TGTGCCAGCAGCCAAGGGTTGCAGGGGAGGCCAGATACGCAGTATTTT	TRBJ2-3	NA	TRBV4-2	NA
CASRALTYEQYF	TGCGCCAGCAGAGCGCTTACCTACGAGCAGTACTTC	TRBJ2-7	NA	TRBV10-1	NA
CASSDQLYQETQYF	TGTGCCAGCAGCGACCAATTATACCAAGAGACCCAGTACTTC	TRBJ2-5	NA	TRBV7-9	NA
CSARKSLGYTF	TGCAGTGCTAGAAAGAGTTTGGGCTACACCTTC	TRBJ1-2	NA	TRBV20-1	NA
CASSPSWGTTPTETQYF	TGTGCCAGCAGCCCATCCTGGGGGACAACCCCGACGGAGACCCAGTACTTC	TRBJ2-5	NA	TRBV5-5	NA
CASSPPGGAYEQYF	TGTGCCAGCTCCCCCCCCGGCGGAGCCTACGAGCAGTACTTC	TRBJ2-7	NA	TRBV11-3	NA